This record looks at one TCR beta chain sequence and its context. TCRdb re-derived calls from the 5' RACE reads in MiXCR, one entry per CDR3 protein. Among roughly 300,000 distinct CDR3 sequences listed, roughly 8% were seen once. This specimen comes from a study of T cells after yellow fever vaccination. Germline V gives CDR1 SGHVS, CDR2 FQNEAQ. The germline V and J ends were trimmed by 4 bases and 4 bases, with 12 bases remaining between them. This CDR3 contains 14 residues. This chain joins TRBV7-8 and TRBJ2-3; D remains unclear. Sample: PBMCs, taken 35 to 50 days after the first yellow fever vaccination. The TCR sequence derives from a man aged 18 to 29 who received the YFV17D yellow fever vaccine. The CDR3 DNA is TGTGCCAGCAGCTCTCCTTTGTGGCCAGATACGCAGTATTTT. Protein sequence: CASSSPLWPDTQYF.